This T cell receptor beta chain was identified during a study of T-cell memory formation after mild COVID-19. This clonotype was observed a few times. The CDR3 spans 14 residues. The V end was cut by 7 bases, the J end by 4 bases, with 16 bases between. TCRdb ran MiXCR on the 5' RACE reads and lists one entry per CDR3 protein. Here the sample spans fewer than 300,000 distinct CDR3 sequences, 15% to 20% being singletons. This TCR was recovered from a man younger than 35 who had mild COVID-19 (a few samples of this study predate the infection). Cell type and time point are not known. The V call is TRBV12-3 or TRBV12-4, the J call TRBJ1-1, with unresolved D. Sequencing was carried out using PBMCs or a T cell subset sorted from them (not recorded which). The DNA for the CDR3 is TGTGCCAGCATGAGGACGGGGATGGGCACTGAAGCTTTCTTT. This encodes CASMRTGMGTEAFF.